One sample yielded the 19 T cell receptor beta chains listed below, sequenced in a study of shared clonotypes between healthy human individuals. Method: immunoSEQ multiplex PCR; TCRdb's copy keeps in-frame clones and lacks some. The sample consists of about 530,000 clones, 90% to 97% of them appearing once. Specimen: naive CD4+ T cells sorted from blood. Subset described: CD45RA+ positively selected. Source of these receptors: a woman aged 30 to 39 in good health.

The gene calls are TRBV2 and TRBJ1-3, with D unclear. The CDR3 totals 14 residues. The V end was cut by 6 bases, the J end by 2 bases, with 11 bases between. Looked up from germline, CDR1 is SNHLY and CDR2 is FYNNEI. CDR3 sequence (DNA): TGTGCCAGCAGGAGGACGGGAGCTGGAAACACCATATATTTT. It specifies CASRRTGAGNTIYF.

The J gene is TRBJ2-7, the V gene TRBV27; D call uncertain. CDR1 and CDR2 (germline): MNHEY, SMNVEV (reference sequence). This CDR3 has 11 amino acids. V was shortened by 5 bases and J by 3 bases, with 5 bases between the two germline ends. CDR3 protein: CASSLVYEQYF. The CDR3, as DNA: TGTGCCAGCAGTCTAGTCTACGAGCAGTACTTC.

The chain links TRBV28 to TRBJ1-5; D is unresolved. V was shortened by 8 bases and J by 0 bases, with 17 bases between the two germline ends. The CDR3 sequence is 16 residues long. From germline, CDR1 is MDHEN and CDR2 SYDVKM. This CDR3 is CASSLHPGYSNQPQHF. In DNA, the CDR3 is TGTGCCAGCTCTCTTCATCCGGGCTATAGCAATCAGCCCCAGCATTTT.

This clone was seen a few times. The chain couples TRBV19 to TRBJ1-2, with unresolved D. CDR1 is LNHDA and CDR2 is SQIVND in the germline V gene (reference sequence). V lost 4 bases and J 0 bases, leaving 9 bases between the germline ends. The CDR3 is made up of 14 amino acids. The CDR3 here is CASSRTAANYGYTF. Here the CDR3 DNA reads TGTGCCAGTAGTAGAACAGCTGCTAACTATGGCTACACCTTC.

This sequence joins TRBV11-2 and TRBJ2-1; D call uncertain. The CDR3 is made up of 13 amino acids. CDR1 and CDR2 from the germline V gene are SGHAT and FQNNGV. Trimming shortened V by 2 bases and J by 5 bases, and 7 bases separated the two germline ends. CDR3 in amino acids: CASSLSYDNEQFF. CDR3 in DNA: TGTGCCAGCAGCTTATCATATGACAATGAGCAGTTCTTC.

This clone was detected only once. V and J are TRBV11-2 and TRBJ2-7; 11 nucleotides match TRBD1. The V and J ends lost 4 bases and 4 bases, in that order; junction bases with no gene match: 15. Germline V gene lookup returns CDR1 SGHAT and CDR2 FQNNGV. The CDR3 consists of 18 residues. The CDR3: CASSSRQGRGTGGYEQYF. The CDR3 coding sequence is TGTGCCAGCAGCTCTCGACAAGGAAGGGGGACAGGGGGTTACGAGCAGTACTTC.

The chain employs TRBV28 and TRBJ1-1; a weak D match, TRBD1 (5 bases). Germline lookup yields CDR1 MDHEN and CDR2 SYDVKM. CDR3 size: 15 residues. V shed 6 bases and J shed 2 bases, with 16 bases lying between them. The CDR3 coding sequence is TGTGCCAGCAGACAGGCCATAGGGCCAAACACTGAAGCTTTCTTT. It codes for CASRQAIGPNTEAFF.

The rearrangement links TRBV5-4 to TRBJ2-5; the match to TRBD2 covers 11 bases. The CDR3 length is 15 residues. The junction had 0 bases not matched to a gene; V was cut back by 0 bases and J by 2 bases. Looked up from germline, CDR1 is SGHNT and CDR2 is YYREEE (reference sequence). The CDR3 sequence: CASSLGLAGQETQYF. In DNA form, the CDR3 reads TGTGCCAGCAGCTTGGGACTAGCGGGACAAGAGACCCAGTACTTC.

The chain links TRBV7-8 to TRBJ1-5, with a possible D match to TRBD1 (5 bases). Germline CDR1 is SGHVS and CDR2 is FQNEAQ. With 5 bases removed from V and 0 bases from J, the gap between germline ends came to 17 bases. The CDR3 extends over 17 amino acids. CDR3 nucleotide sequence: TGTGCCAGCAGCCCAGGACTAAGGACACTTAGCAATCAGCCCCAGCATTTT. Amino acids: CASSPGLRTLSNQPQHF.

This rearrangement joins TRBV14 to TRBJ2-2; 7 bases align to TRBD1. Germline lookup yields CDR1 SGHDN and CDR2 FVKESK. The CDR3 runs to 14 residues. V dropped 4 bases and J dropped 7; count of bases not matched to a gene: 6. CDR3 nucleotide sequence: TGTGCCAGCAGCCCGACAGGGTGGAGCGGGGAGCTGTTTTTT. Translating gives CASSPTGWSGELFF.

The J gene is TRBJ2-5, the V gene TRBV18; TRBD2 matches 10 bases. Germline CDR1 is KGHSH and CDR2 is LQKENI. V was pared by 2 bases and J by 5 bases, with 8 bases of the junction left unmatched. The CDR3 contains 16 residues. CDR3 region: CASSPGLAGEGETQYF. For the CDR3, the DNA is TGTGCCAGCTCACCAGGCCTAGCGGGAGAGGGTGAGACCCAGTACTTC.

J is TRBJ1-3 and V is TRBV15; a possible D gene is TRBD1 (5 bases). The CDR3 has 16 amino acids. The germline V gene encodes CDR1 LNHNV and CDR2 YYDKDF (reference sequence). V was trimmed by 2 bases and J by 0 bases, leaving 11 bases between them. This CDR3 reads CATSRQGVLSGNTIYF. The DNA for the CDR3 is TGTGCCACCAGCAGACAGGGAGTACTCTCTGGAAACACCATATATTTT.

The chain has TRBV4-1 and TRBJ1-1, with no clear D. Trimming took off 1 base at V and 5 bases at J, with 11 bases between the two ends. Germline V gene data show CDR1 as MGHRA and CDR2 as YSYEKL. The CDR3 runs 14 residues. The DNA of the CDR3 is TGCGCCAGCAGCCAAGGACCCTACGTTACTGAAGCTTTCTTT. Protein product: CASSQGPYVTEAFF.

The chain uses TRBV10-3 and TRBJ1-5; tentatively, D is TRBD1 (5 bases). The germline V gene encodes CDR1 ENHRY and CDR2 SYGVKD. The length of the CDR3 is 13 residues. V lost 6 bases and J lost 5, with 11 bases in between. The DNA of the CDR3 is TGTGCCATCAGCGGGACGGAGGATCAGCCCCAGCATTTT. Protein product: CAISGTEDQPQHF.

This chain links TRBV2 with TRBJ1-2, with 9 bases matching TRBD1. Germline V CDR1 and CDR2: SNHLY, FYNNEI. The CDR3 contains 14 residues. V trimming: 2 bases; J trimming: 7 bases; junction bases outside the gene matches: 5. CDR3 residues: CASSERDRVSGYTF. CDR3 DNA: TGTGCCAGCAGTGAAAGGGACAGGGTTAGTGGCTACACCTTC.

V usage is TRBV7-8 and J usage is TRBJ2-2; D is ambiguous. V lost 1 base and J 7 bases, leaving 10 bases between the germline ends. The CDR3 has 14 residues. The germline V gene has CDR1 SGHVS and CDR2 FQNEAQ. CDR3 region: CASSLVPDFGELFF. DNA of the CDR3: TGTGCCAGCAGCTTAGTCCCAGACTTCGGGGAGCTGTTTTTT. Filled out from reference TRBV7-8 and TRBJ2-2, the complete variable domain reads GAGVSQSPRYKVAKRGQDVALRCDPISGHVSLFWYQQALGQGPEFLTYFQNEAQLDKSGLPSDRFFAERPEGSVSTLKIQRTQQEDSAVYLCASSLVPDFGELFFGEGSRLTVL.

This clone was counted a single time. The CDR3 DNA reads TGTGCCAGCAGCCCCACCTCTAGCGGACTAACCTACGAGCAGTACTTC. This codes for CASSPTSSGLTYEQYF. The rearrangement uses TRBV13 and TRBJ2-7, with 7 bases identical to TRBD2. Losses at the gene ends were 5 bases for V and 2 bases for J; bases not matched to a gene: 12. This CDR3 has 16 residues. From germline, CDR1 is PRHDT and CDR2 FYEKMQ (reference sequence).

In DNA, the CDR3 is TGTGCCACCAGCAGAGATGGCGTTAGCAATCAGCCCCAGCATTTT. Translating it yields CATSRDGVSNQPQHF. V usage is TRBV15 and J usage is TRBJ1-5, with no clear D. This CDR3 has 15 amino acids. V was trimmed by 0 bases and J by 0 bases, leaving 6 bases between them. Germline CDR1 reads LNHNV; CDR2 reads YYDKDF (reference sequence).

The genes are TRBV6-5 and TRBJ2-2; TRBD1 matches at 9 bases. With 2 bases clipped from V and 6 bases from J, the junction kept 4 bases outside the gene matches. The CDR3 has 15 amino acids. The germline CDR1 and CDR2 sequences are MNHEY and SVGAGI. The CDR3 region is CASSYRQGGPGELFF. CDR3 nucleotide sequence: TGTGCCAGCAGTTACCGACAGGGGGGGCCCGGGGAGCTGTTTTTT.